What follows are 23 T cell receptor beta chains derived from one specimen sequenced in a study of cytomegalovirus exposure and HLA in healthy donors. Primers included in the PCR were 60 Vbeta and 13 Jbeta primers. Libraries were prepared by immunoSEQ multiplex PCR; TCRdb keeps only in-frame clonotypes and omits some of them. The sample consists of 150,000 to 200,000 clones, roughly 72% of them appearing once. Sequenced input: PBMCs. The receptors shown here come from a woman aged 40 to 50 in good health and CMV-seronegative.

This chain uses TRBV19 with TRBJ1-5; TRBD1 agrees at 8 bases. Trimming at V came to 5 bases and at J to 7 bases, leaving 10 bases not matched to a gene. This CDR3 is 15 amino acids long. Germline CDR1 reads LNHDA; CDR2 reads SQIVND (reference sequence). CDR3 protein: CASSPLTGGDQPQHF. CDR3 nucleotides: TGTGCCAGTAGTCCTCTCACAGGGGGTGACCAGCCCCAGCATTTT.

J is TRBJ2-7 and V is TRBV5-6; possibly TRBD1 for D (6 bases). Germline V lookup: CDR1 SGHDT, CDR2 YYEEEE. V lost 4 bases and J lost 0, with 8 bases in between. The CDR3 is made up of 13 amino acids. The CDR3 loop is CASSPGASYEQYF. The CDR3 region has the DNA TGTGCCAGCAGCCCAGGGGCCTCCTACGAGCAGTACTTC.

This clone was found once. This chain connects TRBV11-1 to TRBJ1-4, with 9 bases that match TRBD1. V trimming: 7 bases; J trimming: 7 bases; junction bases outside the gene matches: 4. Germline loops: CDR1 SGHAT, CDR2 FQDESV (reference sequence). The CDR3 loop spans 13 amino acids. The CDR3 DNA follows: TGTGCCAGCAACAGGGGGCACGGTGAAAAACTGTTTTTT. It codes for CASNRGHGEKLFF.

In regard to this clone: Other DNA sequences of this sample code for an identical CDR3. The V and J genes are TRBV5-1 and TRBJ1-1, with 7 bases lining up with TRBD1. The CDR3 has 14 residues. V trimming: 3 bases; J trimming: 1 base; junction bases outside the gene matches: 3. Germline CDR1 is SGHRS and CDR2 is YFSETQ. The CDR3 region is CASSSGQPNTEAFF. In DNA, the CDR3 is TGCGCCAGCAGCTCGGGACAGCCGAACACTGAAGCTTTCTTT.

A remark on this clone: A read error may account for a junction end that differs from germline. This chain connects TRBV28 to TRBJ1-1; 7 bases line up with TRBD1. CDR3 length: 17 residues. Germline loops: CDR1 MDHEN, CDR2 SYDVKM. The CDR3 spells CASSFFIWGVFGVRGPF. Written as DNA, the CDR3 is TGTGCCAGCAGTTTTTTCATTTGGGGGGTATTCGGAGTTAGGGGGCCCTTT.

The V and J genes are TRBV4-2 and TRBJ2-5, with D uncertain. Trimming pared 1 base from V and 3 bases from J, leaving 12 bases between. The germline V gene encodes CDR1 LGHNA and CDR2 YNFKEQ. This CDR3 comprises 15 residues. The chain's CDR3 is CASSQGAVAKETQYF. The CDR3 DNA reads TGTGCCAGCAGCCAAGGGGCTGTTGCTAAAGAGACCCAGTACTTC.

CDR3 amino acids: CATRAGGRWADTQYF. In DNA, the CDR3 is TGTGCCACCAGGGCGGGAGGGAGGTGGGCAGATACGCAGTATTTT. The J gene is TRBJ2-3, the V gene TRBV15, with 9 bases lining up with TRBD2. V was clipped by 6 bases and J by 4 bases; unmatched bases: 8. From germline, CDR1 is LNHNV and CDR2 YYDKDF (reference sequence). This CDR3 is 15 amino acids long.

Points on this clone: Other DNA sequences from this sample encode an identical CDR3 as well. The genes are TRBV9 and TRBJ1-5; TRBD1 agrees at 7 bases. Germline lookup yields CDR1 SGDLS and CDR2 YYNGEE. The V and J ends lost 2 bases and 7 bases, in that order; junction bases with no gene match: 3. CDR3 size: 13 residues. As DNA, the CDR3 is TGTGCCAGCAGCGTTCAGGGGGAACAGCCCCAGCATTTT. Residues: CASSVQGEQPQHF.

This clone was seen just once. This chain connects TRBV11-3 to TRBJ2-1, with 8 positions matching TRBD2. The CDR3 length is 16 residues. Germline V lookup: CDR1 SGHNT, CDR2 YENEEA. With 5 bases clipped from V and 5 bases from J, the junction kept 11 bases outside the gene matches. For the CDR3, the DNA is TGTGCCAGCAGCCGCCCGAGCGGGAGCGCCCACAATGAGCAGTTCTTC. This gives the protein CASSRPSGSAHNEQFF.

The chain is built from TRBV6-1 and TRBJ2-1; 9 bases fit TRBD2. V was pared by 8 bases and J by 5 bases, with 4 bases of the junction left unmatched. The length of the CDR3 is 13 residues. The germline V gene has CDR1 MNHNS and CDR2 SASEGT. The CDR3 DNA is TGTGCCAGCTGCGGGAGGGAGAACAATGAGCAGTTCTTC. Protein: CASCGRENNEQFF.

The V call is TRBV6-5, the J call TRBJ2-1, with 10 bases that match TRBD2. The CDR3 runs to 14 residues. V shed 8 bases and J 0 bases; nucleotides not matched to a gene: 1. Germline V gene lookup returns CDR1 MNHEY and CDR2 SVGAGI. The CDR3 is CASASGSSYNEQFF. The CDR3 DNA follows: TGTGCCAGCGCTAGCGGGAGCTCCTACAATGAGCAGTTCTTC.

The chain uses TRBV5-6 and TRBJ2-7; D is ambiguous. Trimming stripped 3 bases from V and 1 base from J, with 5 bases between. Looked up from germline, CDR1 is SGHDT and CDR2 is YYEEEE. The CDR3 is 12 amino acids. The CDR3: CASSYGSYEQYF. The CDR3 DNA reads TGTGCCAGCAGCTACGGGTCCTACGAGCAGTACTTC.

The CDR3 DNA reads as TGTGCCAGCAGCCTGGTGCACGGGAGTAGGGAGACCCAGTACTTC. Translated, it gives CASSLVHGSRETQYF. V usage is TRBV5-4 and J usage is TRBJ2-5; D may be TRBD2 (6 bases). There are 15 residues in the CDR3. The germline V gene has CDR1 SGHNT and CDR2 YYREEE (reference sequence). V lost 4 bases, J lost 5 bases, and 18 bases lay in between.

The V gene is TRBV5-5, the J gene TRBJ2-2, with D tentatively TRBD1 (7 bases). Trimming removed 0 bases at V and 3 bases at J, with 15 bases between. The CDR3 spans 17 residues. Germline loops: CDR1 SGHKS, CDR2 YYEKEE (reference sequence). For the CDR3, the DNA is TGTGCCAGCAGCTTGGCCAGGGCAGGGGGGCACACCGGGGAGCTGTTTTTT. Its translation: CASSLARAGGHTGELFF.

This rearrangement joins TRBV9 to TRBJ2-2; perhaps TRBD2 as D (5 bases). There are 15 residues in the CDR3. Germline values: CDR1 SGDLS, CDR2 YYNGEE. V lost 0 bases, J lost 4 bases, and 10 bases lay in between. The CDR3 loop is CASSVDGSGTGELFF. The CDR3 nucleotides read TGTGCCAGCAGCGTAGATGGGAGTGGCACCGGGGAGCTGTTTTTT.

The chain has TRBV5-1 and TRBJ1-2, with 8 bases lining up with TRBD1. Per germline, CDR1 SGHRS and CDR2 YFSETQ. V lost 2 bases to trimming and J lost 8 bases; unmatched junction nucleotides: 5. The CDR3 is 13 amino acids. The CDR3, as DNA: TGCGCCAGCAGCTTAGGACAGGGCGTAGGCTACACCTTC. Its translation: CASSLGQGVGYTF.

As DNA, the CDR3 is TGCAGCATCACCATAGGACAGGGAAGAGGCTACACCTTC. The encoded protein is CSITIGQGRGYTF. The chain combines TRBV29-1 with TRBJ1-2, with 8 nucleotides matching TRBD1. V was clipped by 8 bases and J by 8 bases; unmatched bases: 13. CDR3 length equals 13 residues. Germline loops: CDR1 SQVTM, CDR2 ANQGSEA.

Of note for this clone: Germline is not matched at one junction end, which may reflect a read error. This chain links TRBV7-3 with TRBJ1-1, with 7 bases matching TRBD1. CDR1 is SGHTA, CDR2 FQGTGA, per germline. The CDR3 loop spans 12 amino acids. The CDR3 DNA reads as TGTGCCAGCAGCCCTCGACAGGGCAATGTCGTGTTT. As protein: CASSPRQGNVVF.

The rearrangement joins TRBV7-2 to TRBJ2-7, with 10 bases aligning to TRBD1. Germline CDR1 reads SGHTA; CDR2 reads FQGNSA. The CDR3 contains 14 residues. The V gene end was trimmed by 5 bases and the J gene end by 4 bases; junction bases not matched to a gene: 5. CDR3 sequence: CASSQGQGIYEQYF. The CDR3 DNA sequence: TGTGCCAGCAGCCAGGGACAGGGGATTTACGAGCAGTACTTC.

The chain carries TRBV21-1 and TRBJ2-2; TRBD1 was called by the table and not checked on the DNA. TRBV21-1 is a documented pseudogene. The CDR3 sequence is 18 residues long. The chain's CDR3 is CASSKSPLVLQGARELFF. CDR3 in DNA: TGTGCCAGCAGCAAGTCCCCCCTAGTTCTTCAGGGGGCGAGGGAGCTGTTTTTT.

The chain employs TRBV5-8 and TRBJ1-4, with TRBD1 matching over 7 bases. The CDR3 length is 16 residues. Germline V gene lookup returns CDR1 SGHTS and CDR2 YDEGEE. J was trimmed by 6 bases and V by 0 bases; bases with no gene match: 8. The CDR3 spells CASSLGGGKPYEKLFF. The CDR3 region has the DNA TGTGCCAGCAGCTTGGGAGGGGGCAAGCCGTATGAAAAACTGTTTTTT.

The V and J genes are TRBV27 and TRBJ1-2; D might be TRBD1 (5 bases). Germline V gene data show CDR1 as MNHEY and CDR2 as SMNVEV (reference sequence). The CDR3 has 14 amino acids. V was trimmed by 0 bases and J by 6 bases, leaving 11 bases between them. DNA of the CDR3: TGTGCCAGCAGTTTATCGCCAGGGAGGCATGGCTACACCTTC. Amino acid sequence: CASSLSPGRHGYTF.

The chain's CDR3 is CATKSGGNTGELFF. CDR3 in DNA: TGTGCCACCAAGTCGGGGGGAAACACCGGGGAGCTGTTTTTT. V and J are TRBV15 and TRBJ2-2, with TRBD2 matching over 7 bases. V shed 7 bases, J shed 2 bases, and the junction held 4 bases outside the gene matches. This CDR3 region has 14 residues. Per the germline V gene, CDR1 is LNHNV and CDR2 is YYDKDF (reference sequence).